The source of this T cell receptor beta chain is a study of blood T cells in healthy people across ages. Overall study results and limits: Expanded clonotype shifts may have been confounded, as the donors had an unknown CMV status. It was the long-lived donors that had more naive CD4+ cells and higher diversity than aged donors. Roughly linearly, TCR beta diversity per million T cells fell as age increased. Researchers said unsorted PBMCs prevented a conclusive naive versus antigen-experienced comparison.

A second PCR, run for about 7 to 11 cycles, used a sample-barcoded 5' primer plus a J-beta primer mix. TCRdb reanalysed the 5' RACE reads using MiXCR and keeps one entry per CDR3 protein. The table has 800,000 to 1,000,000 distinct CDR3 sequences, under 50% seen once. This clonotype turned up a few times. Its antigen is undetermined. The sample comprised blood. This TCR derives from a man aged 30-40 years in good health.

In DNA form, the CDR3 reads TGCAGCGGCAGGGACACCCAGAACACTGAAGCTTTCTTT. Its translation is CSGRDTQNTEAFF. The chain has TRBV29-1 and TRBJ1-1; weak D call: TRBD1 (6 bases). Germline-derived CDR1 and CDR2 are SQVTM and ANQGSEA. Trimming cost V 7 bases and J 1 base, with 13 bases left between them. The CDR3 contains 13 residues.